The rows below give T cell receptor beta chains drawn from one sample of a study of blood T cell repertoires in COVID-19. The data were produced by immunoSEQ multiplex PCR, yet TCRdb's version contains in-frame clones alone and is incomplete. The table lists 25,000 to 35,000 clones, about 65% of them singletons. Sequenced: peripheral blood. The receptors were gathered from a human donor in a cohort sampled during active COVID-19. Both conserved end residues are part of each CDR3. A D gene is named only where the DNA matches it firmly. Clone size is given for some rows only: seen once, a few or many times, or a class if the clone is expanded.

V gene: TRBV27; D gene: TRBD2; clone size: NA; J gene: TRBJ2-7; CDR3 DNA: TGTGCCAGCACCAAACTAGCGGGTTACTCCTACGAGCAGTACTTC; CDR3 protein: CASTKLAGYSYEQYF
V gene: TRBV4-1; D gene: TRBD1; clone size: NA; J gene: TRBJ1-1; CDR3 DNA: TGCGCCAGCAGCCAAGAGGGGACAGGGGGGGCGTCTTTCTTT; CDR3 protein: CASSQEGTGGASFF
V gene: TRBV7-9; D gene: NA; clone size: NA; J gene: TRBJ1-2; CDR3 DNA: TGTGCCAGCAGCTTCGAGACATCCTATGGCTACACCTTC; CDR3 protein: CASSFETSYGYTF
V gene: TRBV5-5; D gene: TRBD1; clone size: few; J gene: TRBJ2-7; CDR3 DNA: TGTGCCAGCAGCTTAGTCGGACAGGGGATTGTTCTCGACGAGCAGTACTTC; CDR3 protein: CASSLVGQGIVLDEQYF
V gene: TRBV28; D gene: TRBD1; clone size: NA; J gene: TRBJ2-7; CDR3 DNA: TGTGCCAGCAGTTCCGGGACAGCTCCCTACGAGCAGTACTTC; CDR3 protein: CASSSGTAPYEQYF
V gene: TRBV13; D gene: TRBD1; clone size: few; J gene: TRBJ2-7; CDR3 DNA: TGTGCCAGCAAGTCGTCAGGGGGCCCAGGTCTGGGAAACGAGCAGTACTTC; CDR3 protein: CASKSSGGPGLGNEQYF
V gene: TRBV4-3; D gene: TRBD2; clone size: NA; J gene: TRBJ2-3; CDR3 DNA: TGCGCCAGCAGCCAAGAGGGAACGGGAGGGGCAGATACGCAGTATTTT; CDR3 protein: CASSQEGTGGADTQYF
V gene: TRBV6-5; D gene: TRBD1; clone size: NA; J gene: TRBJ1-6; CDR3 DNA: TGTGCCAGCAGGACCGGGACAGGTTATAATTCACCCCTCCACTTT; CDR3 protein: CASRTGTGYNSPLHF
V gene: TRBV19; D gene: NA; clone size: few; J gene: TRBJ1-1; CDR3 DNA: TGTGCCAGTAGTATAGCGGGACTGGAAGCTTTCTTT; CDR3 protein: CASSIAGLEAFF
V gene: TRBV5-5; D gene: TRBD2; clone size: NA; J gene: TRBJ2-4; CDR3 DNA: TGTGCCAGCAGCTTGGTTTATTCCCTAGCGGGAGGGAAAAACATTCAGTACTTC; CDR3 protein: CASSLVYSLAGGKNIQYF
V gene: TRBV24-1; D gene: NA; clone size: NA; J gene: TRBJ2-5; CDR3 DNA: TGTGCCACCAGTGATTTGGGCGAGACCCAGTACTTC; CDR3 protein: CATSDLGETQYF
V gene: TRBV27; D gene: NA; clone size: NA; J gene: TRBJ2-1; CDR3 DNA: TGTGCCAGCAGTTTATATACCCGACAGGTCGAAGGGGGTGAGCAGTTCTTC; CDR3 protein: CASSLYTRQVEGGEQFF
V gene: TRBV7-8; D gene: TRBD1; clone size: NA; J gene: TRBJ1-6; CDR3 DNA: TGTGCCAGCAGCCCACGGACAGGGGGCTCCTATAATTCACCCCTCCACTTT; CDR3 protein: CASSPRTGGSYNSPLHF
V gene: TRBV19; D gene: NA; clone size: NA; J gene: TRBJ2-1; CDR3 DNA: TGTGCCAGCGAAACAGGGCTTTGGGACAATGAGCAGTTCTTC; CDR3 protein: CASETGLWDNEQFF
V gene: TRBV5-6; D gene: TRBD1; clone size: NA; J gene: TRBJ2-7; CDR3 DNA: TGTGCCAGCAGCTTGGCGGGTTCTAGACAGGGGGAGTCCTACGAGCAGTACTTC; CDR3 protein: CASSLAGSRQGESYEQYF